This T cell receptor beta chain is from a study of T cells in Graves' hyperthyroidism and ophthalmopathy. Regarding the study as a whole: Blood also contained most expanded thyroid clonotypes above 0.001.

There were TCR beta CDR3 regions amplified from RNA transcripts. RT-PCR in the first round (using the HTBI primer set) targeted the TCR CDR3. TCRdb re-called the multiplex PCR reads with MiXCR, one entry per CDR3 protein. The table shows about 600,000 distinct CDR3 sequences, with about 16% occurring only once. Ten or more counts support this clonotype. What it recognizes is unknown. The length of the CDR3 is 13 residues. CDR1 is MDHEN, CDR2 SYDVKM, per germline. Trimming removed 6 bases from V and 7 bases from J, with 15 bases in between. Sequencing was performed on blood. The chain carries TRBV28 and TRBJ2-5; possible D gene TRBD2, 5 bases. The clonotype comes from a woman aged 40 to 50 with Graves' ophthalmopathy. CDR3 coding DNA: TGTGCCAGCAGCCAGCGGCCGCAAAGGACCCAGTACTTC. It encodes CASSQRPQRTQYF.